This is a list of T cell receptor beta chains from one sample in a study of blood T cell repertoires in COVID-19. The repertoire was sequenced with immunoSEQ multiplex PCR; TCRdb's copy has only in-frame clones and lacks some. The sample has over 55,000 clones, just over 85% seen once. Material: peripheral blood. The receptors originated from a human donor in a cohort sampled during active COVID-19. CDR3s include the opening cysteine and the closing phenylalanine or tryptophan. Each record gives: J gene, V gene, D gene, clone size, CDR3 DNA, CDR3 protein. The D gene is left open where the match is weak. Clone size, where shown, is once, few, many, or a class for clones that have expanded.

j_call: TRBJ2-2
v_call: TRBV5-1
d_call: TRBD1
clone_size: once
cdr3_nt: TGCGCCAGCAGCGAACAGGGGGCCAACGGGGAGCTGTTTTTT
cdr3_aa: CASSEQGANGELFF

j_call: TRBJ2-7
v_call: TRBV7-2
d_call: TRBD2
clone_size: NA
cdr3_nt: TGTGCCAGCAGCAGAACTAGCGGGGGGTCTTACGAGCAGTACTTC
cdr3_aa: CASSRTSGGSYEQYF

j_call: TRBJ2-5
v_call: TRBV7-2
d_call: TRBD1
clone_size: NA
cdr3_nt: TGTGCCAGCAGCTTAGCGAGGGGACAGGGGGCGCGATTTGAGGAGACCCAGTACTTC
cdr3_aa: CASSLARGQGARFEETQYF

j_call: TRBJ2-7
v_call: TRBV7-9
d_call: TRBD1
clone_size: NA
cdr3_nt: TGTGCCAGCAGCAAGTCACAGGGGGCCAACACCCACGAGCAGTACTTC
cdr3_aa: CASSKSQGANTHEQYF

j_call: TRBJ2-1
v_call: TRBV28
d_call: NA
clone_size: NA
cdr3_nt: TGTGCCAGCAGTCCACCTAACTCCTACAATGAGCAGTTCTTC
cdr3_aa: CASSPPNSYNEQFF

j_call: TRBJ2-7
v_call: TRBV5-4
d_call: NA
clone_size: NA
cdr3_nt: TGTGCCAGCAGCCGAAAAAATCAGGGCGCCAGCGAGCAGTACTTC
cdr3_aa: CASSRKNQGASEQYF

j_call: TRBJ1-4
v_call: TRBV6-1
d_call: TRBD1
clone_size: NA
cdr3_nt: TGTGCCAGCAGTGATTCCCGACAGGGGAACGAAAAACTGTTTTTT
cdr3_aa: CASSDSRQGNEKLFF

j_call: TRBJ1-1
v_call: TRBV27
d_call: NA
clone_size: NA
cdr3_nt: TGTGCCAGCAGTCCCGTCCCTCGGGGGACTGAAGCTTTCTTT
cdr3_aa: CASSPVPRGTEAFF

j_call: TRBJ2-1
v_call: TRBV11-3
d_call: TRBD1
clone_size: NA
cdr3_nt: TGTGCCAGCAGCTTAGGACAGGGTCGGGGCTCCTACAATGAGCAGTTCTTC
cdr3_aa: CASSLGQGRGSYNEQFF

j_call: TRBJ2-5
v_call: TRBV5-8
d_call: NA
clone_size: NA
cdr3_nt: TGTGCCAGCAGTCGCGACAGGCAAGAGACCCAGTACTTC
cdr3_aa: CASSRDRQETQYF

j_call: TRBJ1-2
v_call: TRBV7-9
d_call: TRBD1
clone_size: NA
cdr3_nt: TGTGCCAGCAGCACCACGACAGGGCCCTCTTATGGCTACACCTTC
cdr3_aa: CASSTTTGPSYGYTF

j_call: TRBJ2-7
v_call: TRBV5-6
d_call: TRBD2
clone_size: NA
cdr3_nt: TGTGCCAGCACCAGCGGACTAGCTGATTCCTACGAGCAGTACTTC
cdr3_aa: CASTSGLADSYEQYF

j_call: TRBJ2-3
v_call: TRBV4-3
d_call: NA
clone_size: NA
cdr3_nt: TGCGCCAGCAGCCGAGAGGGACTCGGCACAGATACGCAGTATTTT
cdr3_aa: CASSREGLGTDTQYF

j_call: TRBJ1-1
v_call: TRBV12-3/TRBV12-4
d_call: NA
clone_size: few
cdr3_nt: TGTGCCAGCAGTCTGTTGGAGGTCACTGAAGCTTTCTTT
cdr3_aa: CASSLLEVTEAFF

j_call: TRBJ2-2
v_call: TRBV7-9
d_call: TRBD2
clone_size: NA
cdr3_nt: TGTGCCAGCAGCTTCCCAGCGGGGGGGCGCACCGGGGAGCTGTTTTTT
cdr3_aa: CASSFPAGGRTGELFF

j_call: TRBJ2-7
v_call: TRBV4-1
d_call: NA
clone_size: NA
cdr3_nt: TGCGCCAGCAGCCAAGATAGACAGGCAACCTACGAGCAGTACTTC
cdr3_aa: CASSQDRQATYEQYF

j_call: TRBJ1-2
v_call: TRBV2
d_call: NA
clone_size: NA
cdr3_nt: TGTGCCAGCAGCCAGGGCCCCACTCTCTATGGCTACACCTTC
cdr3_aa: CASSQGPTLYGYTF

j_call: TRBJ2-3
v_call: TRBV20-1
d_call: NA
clone_size: NA
cdr3_nt: TGCAGTGCCGGGAGCGGAGCTTCACAGTATTTT
cdr3_aa: CSAGSGASQYF

j_call: TRBJ2-2
v_call: TRBV3-1/TRBV3-2
d_call: TRBD1
clone_size: NA
cdr3_nt: TGTGCCAGCAGCCAAGGACAGGGACGGTTGACCGGGGAGCTGTTTTTT
cdr3_aa: CASSQGQGRLTGELFF

j_call: TRBJ2-3
v_call: TRBV15
d_call: NA
clone_size: NA
cdr3_nt: TGTGCCACCAGCAGAGAGGGACTTCACACAGATACGCAGTATTTT
cdr3_aa: CATSREGLHTDTQYF

j_call: TRBJ2-7
v_call: TRBV7-8
d_call: NA
clone_size: NA
cdr3_nt: TGTGCCAGCAGCTTAGAACAAGCGGGACACTACGAGCAGTACTTC
cdr3_aa: CASSLEQAGHYEQYF

j_call: TRBJ2-3
v_call: TRBV5-1
d_call: NA
clone_size: NA
cdr3_nt: TGCGCCAGCAGCGCGAGACAGGTTCACGCGACAGATACGCAGTATTTT
cdr3_aa: CASSARQVHATDTQYF